The 32 T cell receptor beta chains below all came from one sample that was sequenced in a study of cytomegalovirus exposure and HLA in healthy donors. PCR amplification relied on 60 Vbeta primers (plus 13 Jbeta primers). Sequencing used immunoSEQ multiplex PCR; TCRdb keeps in-frame clones, though not all of them. Of 160,000 or so clones in the sample, about 73% were seen once. Sequencing was performed on PBMCs. These receptors were collected from a woman in her thirties or forties in good health and CMV-seronegative.

The chain links TRBV28 to TRBJ1-1; the D is unclear. The germline V and J ends were trimmed by 6 bases and 1 base, with 18 bases remaining between them. Looked up from germline, CDR1 is MDHEN and CDR2 is SYDVKM. The CDR3 is made up of 16 amino acids. The chain's CDR3 is CASSRPPGYRNTEAFF. CDR3 sequence (DNA): TGTGCCAGCAGCCGCCCTCCAGGTTACAGGAACACTGAAGCTTTCTTT.

The chain uses TRBV7-9 and TRBJ2-3, with D possibly being TRBD2 (5 bases). CDR1 and CDR2 (germline): SEHNR, FQNEAQ (reference sequence). V gave up 5 bases and J gave up 2 bases, with 17 bases separating them. CDR3 length equals 16 residues. The CDR3 protein is CASSPLDWTSTDTQYF. CDR3 in DNA: TGTGCCAGCAGCCCCCTTGACTGGACTTCCACAGATACGCAGTATTTT.

This chain connects TRBV4-2 to TRBJ2-7, with 11 bases aligning to TRBD2. The CDR3 consists of 14 residues. Losses at the gene ends were 5 bases for V and 2 bases for J; bases not matched to a gene: 2. Germline CDR1 LGHNA, CDR2 YNFKEQ. The CDR3 nucleotides are TGTGCCAGCAGCGGTAGCGGGGGGGCCTACGAGCAGTACTTC. Amino acids: CASSGSGGAYEQYF.

The V and J genes are TRBV19 and TRBJ1-1; D is perhaps TRBD1 (5 bases). V was trimmed by 6 bases and J by 4 bases, leaving 15 bases between them. The CDR3 is made up of 14 amino acids. Germline V gene lookup returns CDR1 LNHDA and CDR2 SQIVND (reference sequence). In nucleotides, the CDR3 is TGTGCCAGTAGGGCAGGACATTCGAGCACTGAAGCTTTCTTT. It codes for CASRAGHSSTEAFF.

The rearrangement joins TRBV7-2 to TRBJ2-3, with 11 bases fitting TRBD2. This CDR3 contains 17 residues. V gave up 8 bases and J gave up 3 bases; unmatched junction bases: 13. Germline V gives CDR1 SGHTA, CDR2 FQGNSA. The CDR3 coding sequence is TGTGCCAGCCACTTGGGGCTAGCGGGGGGCCGGACAGATACGCAGTATTTT. This sequence encodes CASHLGLAGGRTDTQYF.

A single count supports this clone. The chain uses TRBV28 and TRBJ1-2, with D hard to call. The CDR3 runs to 13 residues. V was shortened by 3 bases and J by 4 bases, with 9 bases between the two germline ends. The germline gives CDR1 MDHEN, CDR2 SYDVKM. CDR3 sequence: CASSFLQSYGYTF. In DNA form, the CDR3 reads TGTGCCAGCAGTTTTTTGCAGTCCTATGGCTACACCTTC.

DNA for the CDR3: TGTGCCAGCAGTGGGTCAGGGATTAAAAATGAGCAGTTCTTC. Its translation: CASSGSGIKNEQFF. The rearrangement joins TRBV25-1 to TRBJ2-1; D is perhaps TRBD1 (5 bases). The CDR3 runs 14 residues. Trimming shortened V by 4 bases and J by 7 bases, and 14 bases separated the two germline ends. CDR1 and CDR2 from the germline V gene are MGHDK and SYGVNS.

The chain combines TRBV4-1 with TRBJ2-7; 11 bases are a match to TRBD1. V gave up 1 base and J gave up 1 base; unmatched junction bases: 9. The CDR3 covers 18 residues. Looked up from germline, CDR1 is MGHRA and CDR2 is YSYEKL. In nucleotides, the CDR3 is TGCGCCAGCAGCCAAGGCCGTACAGGGACAGGGGGTTCCTACGAGCAGTACTTC. Protein: CASSQGRTGTGGSYEQYF.

CDR3 in amino acids: CASSSSGGENIQYF. Here the CDR3 DNA reads TGTGCCAGCAGCAGCTCCGGGGGGGAAAACATTCAGTACTTC. V gene TRBV5-4 combines with J gene TRBJ2-4, with 8 nucleotides matching TRBD2. From germline, CDR1 is SGHNT and CDR2 YYREEE (reference sequence). This CDR3 has 14 residues. V dropped 4 bases and J dropped 5; count of bases not matched to a gene: 5.

J is TRBJ1-1 and V is TRBV6-1; 8 bases are a match to TRBD1. With V trimmed by 3 bases and J by 4 bases, 10 bases remained unmatched. CDR3 length: 16 residues. CDR1 and CDR2 from the germline V gene are MNHNS and SASEGT. CDR3 DNA sequence: TGTGCCAGCAGTGATCCCGGCCGTACAGGGGGCACTGAAGCTTTCTTT. This gives the protein CASSDPGRTGGTEAFF.

This clone was detected only a few times. Germline and junction disagree at one end, which may indicate a read error. The chain recombines TRBV19 with TRBJ2-7; 7 bases are shared with TRBD1. This CDR3 spans 17 amino acids. Germline loops: CDR1 LNHDA, CDR2 SQIVND (reference sequence). The chain's CDR3 is CASSIGGPTGFSHEQYF. The CDR3 DNA is TGTGCCAGTAGTATAGGGGGGCCGACAGGGTTCTCCCACGAGCAGTACTTC. Full variable domain (remainder filled in from reference TRBV19 and TRBJ2-7): DGGITQSPKYLFRKEGQNVTLSCEQNLNHDAMYWYRQDPGQGLRLIYYSQIVNDFQKGDIAEGYSVSREKKESFPLTVTSAQKNPTAFYLCASSIGGPTGFSHEQYFGPGTRLTVT.

This clone was picked up one time. The chain joins TRBV5-3 to TRBJ2-5, with TRBD1 as a possible D gene (6 bases). TRBV5-3 is an ORF, and what it does is uncertain. The germline V and J ends were trimmed by 4 bases and 1 base, with 20 bases remaining between them. The CDR3 is made up of 17 amino acids. The CDR3: CARSQEDPGTLQETQYF. CDR3 sequence (DNA): TGTGCCAGAAGCCAAGAAGATCCCGGGACACTCCAAGAGACCCAGTACTTC.

V gene TRBV7-2 combines with J gene TRBJ1-1, with D unresolved. Looked up from germline, CDR1 is SGHTA and CDR2 is FQGNSA. CDR3 size: 14 residues. Deletions cut 1 base from V and 6 bases from J, with 12 bases between. The CDR3, as DNA: TGTGCCAGCAGCTTAGAAAGAGGGTCTCCTGAAGCTTTCTTT. Encoded protein: CASSLERGSPEAFF.

V is TRBV6-5 and J is TRBJ2-1; 11 bases map to TRBD2. Germline lookup yields CDR1 MNHEY and CDR2 SVGAGI. V lost 0 bases to trimming and J lost 8 bases; unmatched junction nucleotides: 6. The CDR3 loop spans 16 amino acids. The CDR3 loop reads CASSYSSGGAFDEQFF. The CDR3 bases are TGTGCCAGCAGTTACTCTAGCGGGGGGGCCTTTGATGAGCAGTTCTTC.

The V call is TRBV27, the J call TRBJ1-6; D is unresolved. The germline V gene has CDR1 MNHEY and CDR2 SMNVEV (reference sequence). This CDR3 is 16 amino acids long. Trimming took 2 bases from V and 9 from J, leaving 17 bases between them. The chain's CDR3 is CASSLNPGSSPSPLHF. The CDR3 DNA reads as TGTGCCAGCAGTTTAAATCCGGGGTCCTCCCCTTCACCCCTCCACTTT.

This chain connects TRBV7-9 to TRBJ2-3; D call uncertain. V lost 2 bases and J lost 0, with 9 bases in between. CDR1 and CDR2 (germline): SEHNR, FQNEAQ (reference sequence). The length of the CDR3 is 15 residues. Here the CDR3 reads CASSLFTRSTDTQYF. CDR3 nucleotide sequence: TGTGCCAGCAGCTTATTTACAAGAAGCACAGATACGCAGTATTTT.

This chain connects TRBV20-1 to TRBJ2-5; 8 bases line up with TRBD2. The CDR3 is 11 amino acids. Germline lookup yields CDR1 DFQATT and CDR2 SNEGSKA (reference sequence). Trimming took 6 bases from V and 8 from J; bases not matched to a gene: 5. The CDR3 region has the DNA TGCAGTGCCGAGCGGGGGAGAACCCAGTACTTC. Amino acids: CSAERGRTQYF.

The table lists this clone with a few counts. The V and J genes are TRBV6-1 and TRBJ1-5, with no clear D. The CDR3 runs 14 residues. V dropped 4 bases and J dropped 0 bases, with 7 bases sitting between them. Germline CDR1 reads MNHNS; CDR2 reads SASEGT. CDR3 amino acids: CASSGSNSNQPQHF. As DNA, the CDR3 is TGTGCCAGCAGTGGGTCTAATAGCAATCAGCCCCAGCATTTT.

The rearrangement links TRBV9 to TRBJ2-1, with TRBD1 matching 7 bases. Unmatched junction bases numbered 8, after V lost 3 bases and J lost 5 bases. Germline V gives CDR1 SGDLS, CDR2 YYNGEE. This CDR3 contains 15 residues. The DNA of the CDR3 is TGTGCCAGCAGCGAGGGGGCCCTACTTAACAATGAGCAGTTCTTC. Translated, it gives CASSEGALLNNEQFF.

V and J are TRBV6-1 and TRBJ2-3; possible D gene TRBD2, 6 bases. Germline loops: CDR1 MNHNS, CDR2 SASEGT. The germline V and J ends were trimmed by 5 bases and 0 bases, with 12 bases remaining between them. CDR3 length equals 15 residues. The CDR3 loop reads CASSRDWSSTDTQYF. The CDR3 bases are TGTGCCAGCAGTAGGGACTGGTCTAGCACAGATACGCAGTATTTT.

The chain has TRBV7-9 and TRBJ1-1; D unresolved. The ends were cut back, 6 bases at V and 2 bases at J, with 13 bases in the middle. This CDR3 region has 14 residues. Per germline, CDR1 SEHNR and CDR2 FQNEAQ (reference sequence). CDR3 DNA: TGTGCCAGCAGGCAAACTACTCCCAACACTGAAGCTTTCTTT. It specifies CASRQTTPNTEAFF.

The J gene is TRBJ2-1, the V gene TRBV4-2, with 7 bases matching TRBD1. Germline loops: CDR1 LGHNA, CDR2 YNFKEQ. The length of the CDR3 is 13 residues. J was trimmed by 9 bases and V by 2 bases; bases with no gene match: 4. CDR3 amino acids: CASSQKGAGEQFF. In DNA, the CDR3 is TGTGCCAGCAGCCAAAAGGGGGCCGGTGAGCAGTTCTTC.

The chain has TRBV2 and TRBJ2-7, with 9 bases fitting TRBD1. Germline V gene sequence: CDR1 SNHLY, CDR2 FYNNEI. With 6 bases clipped from V and 7 bases from J, the junction kept 13 bases outside the gene matches. This CDR3 has 15 amino acids. In nucleotides, the CDR3 is TGTGCCAGCAGGATAGGGACAGGGTCTTTCGAGGAGCAGTACTTC. Its protein is CASRIGTGSFEEQYF. Variable domain in full (rest from reference TRBV2 and TRBJ2-7): EPEVTQTPSHQVTQMGQEVILRCVPISNHLYFYWYRQILGQKVEFLVSFYNNEISEKSEIFDDQFSVERPDGSNFTLKIRSTKLEDSAMYFCASRIGTGSFEEQYFGPGTRLTVT.

This sequence joins TRBV19 and TRBJ2-5; 7 nucleotides match TRBD1. V trimming: 3 bases; J trimming: 2 bases; junction bases outside the gene matches: 9. This CDR3 is 16 amino acids long. CDR1 and CDR2 from the germline V gene are LNHDA and SQIVND (reference sequence). For the CDR3, the DNA is TGTGCCAGTAGTATCGGGCTCTCCAGGGGGCAAGAGACCCAGTACTTC. It specifies CASSIGLSRGQETQYF.

The J gene is TRBJ1-2, the V gene TRBV5-1, with D perhaps TRBD1 (5 bases). Germline-derived CDR1 and CDR2 are SGHRS and YFSETQ. Trimming left V 0 bases short and J 8 bases short, with 17 bases between. The CDR3 loop spans 15 amino acids. The CDR3 spells CASSLVSGGSKGYTF. The CDR3 DNA is TGCGCCAGCAGCTTGGTATCGGGGGGATCGAAGGGCTACACCTTC.

This rearrangement joins TRBV6-1 to TRBJ2-3, with TRBD2 matching 9 bases. The CDR3 extends over 15 amino acids. Germline lookup yields CDR1 MNHNS and CDR2 SASEGT. J was trimmed by 0 bases and V by 5 bases; bases with no gene match: 3. CDR3 region: CASSNLAGSTDTQYF. CDR3 nucleotides: TGTGCCAGCAGTAACCTAGCGGGGAGCACAGATACGCAGTATTTT.

This rearrangement joins TRBV6-1 to TRBJ2-3, with D possibly matching TRBD2 (6 bases). V dropped 8 bases and J dropped 3 bases, with 18 bases sitting between them. The CDR3 length is 15 residues. Germline V lookup: CDR1 MNHNS, CDR2 SASEGT. This CDR3 reads CASGLLARPTDTQYF. The CDR3 DNA follows: TGTGCCAGCGGATTACTAGCCCGCCCAACAGATACGCAGTATTTT.

V usage is TRBV14 and J usage is TRBJ2-1; tentative D call: TRBD2 (6 bases). Germline values: CDR1 SGHDN, CDR2 FVKESK. The V and J ends lost 1 base and 3 bases respectively, with 10 bases between them. The CDR3 sequence is 15 residues long. In DNA form, the CDR3 reads TGTGCCAGCAGCCAAGTGTTGGGACTCTACAATGAGCAGTTCTTC. Translation gives CASSQVLGLYNEQFF.

This chain links TRBV5-6 with TRBJ1-5, with D tentatively TRBD1 (5 bases). V was trimmed by 1 base and J by 5 bases, leaving 13 bases between them. Germline V lookup: CDR1 SGHDT, CDR2 YYEEEE. The CDR3 consists of 15 residues. CDR3 sequence: CASSLYQGSHQPQHF. In DNA, the CDR3 is TGTGCCAGCAGCTTGTACCAGGGAAGTCATCAGCCCCAGCATTTT.

The V and J genes are TRBV18 and TRBJ2-7; 7 positions match TRBD1. The CDR3 has 15 residues. Per the germline V gene, CDR1 is KGHSH and CDR2 is LQKENI. Trimming removed 3 bases from V and 2 bases from J; junction bases left unmatched: 7. The CDR3 loop reads CASSPSRDSPYEQYF. DNA of the CDR3: TGTGCCAGCTCACCCTCGAGGGACAGCCCCTACGAGCAGTACTTC.

The chain uses TRBV2 and TRBJ1-6; 9 nucleotides line up with TRBD1. With V trimmed by 7 bases and J by 9 bases, 7 bases remained unmatched. The CDR3 spans 14 residues. Germline V gives CDR1 SNHLY, CDR2 FYNNEI. CDR3 in DNA: TGTGCCAGCATATCACAGGGGGCTTTTTCACCCCTCCACTTT. It codes for CASISQGAFSPLHF.

The rearrangement uses TRBV7-9 and TRBJ2-6; maybe TRBD1 (6 bases). The V gene's germline CDR1 is SEHNR and CDR2 FQNEAQ (reference sequence). Trimming removed 1 base from V and 4 bases from J, with 17 bases in between. The CDR3 contains 18 residues. In DNA form, the CDR3 reads TGTGCCAGCAGCTTAGTACTTTATACAGGGACCGGGGCCAACGTCCTGACTTTC. It is translated as CASSLVLYTGTGANVLTF.